The 15 T cell receptor beta chains listed next were all sequenced from one sample in a study of CD4 T cells in relation to SARS-CoV-2 and coronaviruses. Unexposed donor CD4+ T cells date from about 2010-2018, before the COVID-19 pandemic. After nine to ten days of culture, CD4+ T cells were isolated. Produced via immunoSEQ multiplex PCR; TCRdb's table is partial and in-frame only. Among just over 15,000 clones listed, about 73% were seen once. Their antigens are not known. Source material: CD4+ T cells from PBMCs, cultured in vitro. These receptors were taken from a human donor in good health.

The rearrangement uses TRBV5-1 and TRBJ1-3; TRBD1 matches at 7 bases. The CDR3 is made up of 14 amino acids. Per the germline V gene, CDR1 is SGHRS and CDR2 is YFSETQ. V shed 3 bases, J shed 3 bases, and the junction held 3 bases outside the gene matches. This CDR3 reads CASSSTGFGNTIYF. The CDR3 coding sequence is TGCGCCAGCAGCTCGACAGGGTTTGGAAACACCATATATTTT.

The chain joins TRBV5-1 to TRBJ1-6; no clear D gene. V was trimmed by 4 bases and J by 8 bases, leaving 7 bases between them. CDR1 SGHRS and CDR2 YFSETQ come from the germline V gene. CDR3 size: 12 residues. The CDR3 region has the DNA TGCGCCAGCAGCGAGAGTGATTCACCCCTCCACTTT. Its translation is CASSESDSPLHF.

The chain couples TRBV19 to TRBJ1-1; D possibly corresponds to TRBD1 (6 bases). Trimming took off 6 bases at V and 0 bases at J, with 17 bases between the two ends. Germline V gene sequence: CDR1 LNHDA, CDR2 SQIVND (reference sequence). The CDR3 totals 16 residues. The CDR3 is CASSSIGGIMNTEAFF. CDR3 nucleotides: TGTGCCAGTAGCTCAATAGGGGGGATAATGAACACTGAAGCTTTCTTT.

The chain is built from TRBV25-1 and TRBJ2-2; TRBD1 matches 7 bases. The trim removed 2 bases at V and 5 bases at J, leaving 5 bases unmatched. The CDR3 is 15 amino acids. CDR1 and CDR2 (germline): MGHDK, SYGVNS. The CDR3: CASSETGVETGELFF. The CDR3 nucleotides read TGTGCCAGCAGTGAAACAGGGGTGGAAACCGGGGAGCTGTTTTTT.

V gene TRBV9 combines with J gene TRBJ1-3, with D unresolved. CDR3 length: 16 residues. The V end lost 0 bases, the J end lost 0 bases, and 10 bases lay between the germline ends. Germline CDR1 and CDR2: SGDLS and YYNGEE. The CDR3 sequence: CASSVGPGVSGNTIYF. Here the CDR3 DNA reads TGTGCCAGCAGCGTAGGTCCTGGGGTCTCTGGAAACACCATATATTTT.

The rearrangement joins TRBV6-1 to TRBJ2-7, with 12 positions matching TRBD2. CDR1 and CDR2 from the germline V gene are MNHNS and SASEGT. The CDR3 length is 17 residues. Unmatched junction bases numbered 11, after V lost 3 bases and J lost 5 bases. CDR3 nucleotide sequence: TGTGCCAGCAGTGATTCGGCTAGCGGGAGGGCCGGGAACGAGCAGTACTTC. Translation gives CASSDSASGRAGNEQYF.

This clone is a singleton in its sample. This chain uses TRBV2 with TRBJ2-7, with 9 bases lining up with TRBD2. The CDR3 extends over 17 amino acids. J lost 6 bases, V lost 6 bases, and 18 bases had no gene match. The germline V gene encodes CDR1 SNHLY and CDR2 FYNNEI. The CDR3 sequence: CASSHPPRRVAGAEQYF. The CDR3 coding sequence is TGTGCCAGCAGCCACCCACCAAGGAGGGTAGCGGGAGCCGAGCAGTACTTC.

The rearrangement links TRBV15 to TRBJ2-1, with 9 bases lining up with TRBD2. The CDR3 sequence is 14 residues long. Germline loops: CDR1 LNHNV, CDR2 YYDKDF (reference sequence). V lost 3 bases to trimming and J lost 7 bases; unmatched junction nucleotides: 4. The CDR3 spells CATSSSGSRNEQFF. CDR3 DNA sequence: TGTGCCACCAGCAGTAGCGGGAGTCGGAATGAGCAGTTCTTC.

The V call is TRBV6-5, the J call TRBJ2-2, with no clear D. Trimming took 6 bases from V and 6 from J, leaving 17 bases between them. The CDR3 runs to 15 residues. The germline V gene has CDR1 MNHEY and CDR2 SVGAGI. In DNA form, the CDR3 reads TGTGCCAGCAGCCTTGGGTCGACTCTCTCCGGGGAGCTGTTTTTT. This encodes CASSLGSTLSGELFF.

The rearrangement joins TRBV29-1 to TRBJ1-5; D gene ambiguous. Trimming took off 4 bases at V and 2 bases at J, with 6 bases between the two ends. This CDR3 has 12 residues. CDR1 and CDR2 (germline): SQVTM, ANQGSEA. The CDR3 reads CSVANGNQPQHF. As DNA, the CDR3 is TGCAGCGTTGCCAACGGCAATCAGCCCCAGCATTTT.

This clone was observed a few times. The genes are TRBV28 and TRBJ2-7; D gene unclear. Germline assignment: CDR1 MDHEN and CDR2 SYDVKM. The CDR3 runs 14 residues. The V end was cut by 7 bases, the J end by 3 bases, with 16 bases between. CDR3 coding DNA: TGTGCCAGCAATCCGGGCCTTGGATACTACGAGCAGTACTTC. Residues: CASNPGLGYYEQYF.

The V call is TRBV6-5, the J call TRBJ1-2, with a weak D call TRBD1 (6 bases). V was trimmed by 8 bases and J by 3 bases, leaving 10 bases between them. This CDR3 spans 12 amino acids. From germline, CDR1 is MNHEY and CDR2 SVGAGI. The chain's CDR3 is CASLPGDYGYTF. The CDR3 DNA sequence: TGTGCCAGCCTGCCAGGGGACTATGGCTACACCTTC.

The CDR3 DNA reads as TGTGCCAGCAGCTTAGGATCGCGAGCGGGAGTTCGCGGCACAGATACGCAGTATTTT. It yields the protein CASSLGSRAGVRGTDTQYF. The rearrangement uses TRBV7-9 and TRBJ2-3, with 8 positions matching TRBD2. J gave up 1 base and V 1 base, and 13 bases lay outside the gene matches. Germline V gene sequence: CDR1 SEHNR, CDR2 FQNEAQ (reference sequence). This CDR3 region has 19 residues.

In this sample, this clone turned up once. V and J are TRBV6-2 or TRBV6-3 and TRBJ2-7; D may be TRBD2 (5 bases). CDR1 and CDR2 from the germline V gene are MNHEY and SVGEGT. The V and J ends lost 0 bases and 0 bases respectively, with 18 bases between them. The CDR3 loop spans 18 amino acids. The CDR3 region has the DNA TGTGCCAGCAGTTACTCTATTGGCGGGCAGGTGATCTCCTACGAGCAGTACTTC. This gives the protein CASSYSIGGQVISYEQYF.

V and J are TRBV23-1 and TRBJ2-5, with D hard to call. TRBV23-1 is treated as an ORF (open reading frame) with a function not yet certain. Between the trimmed V and J ends, which lost 4 bases and 5 bases, there was a span of 8 bases. The CDR3 runs to 12 residues. In DNA form, the CDR3 reads TGCGCCAGCAGTCCGGCGACGGAGACCCAGTACTTC. This encodes CASSPATETQYF.